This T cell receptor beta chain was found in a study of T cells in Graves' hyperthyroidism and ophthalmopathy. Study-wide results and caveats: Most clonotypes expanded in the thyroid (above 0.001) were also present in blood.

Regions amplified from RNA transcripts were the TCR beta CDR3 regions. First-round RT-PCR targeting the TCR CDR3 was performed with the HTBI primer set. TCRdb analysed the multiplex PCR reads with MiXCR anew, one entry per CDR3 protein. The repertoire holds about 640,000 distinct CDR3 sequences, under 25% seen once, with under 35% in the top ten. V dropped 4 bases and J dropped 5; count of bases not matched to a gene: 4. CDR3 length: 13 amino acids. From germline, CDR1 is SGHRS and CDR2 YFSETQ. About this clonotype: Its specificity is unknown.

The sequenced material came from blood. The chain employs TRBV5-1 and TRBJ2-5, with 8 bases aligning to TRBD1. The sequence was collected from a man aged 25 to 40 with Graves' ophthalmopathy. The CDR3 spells CASSVGQAETQYF. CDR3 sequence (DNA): TGCGCCAGCAGCGTGGGACAGGCGGAGACCCAGTACTTC.